This paragraph covers one TCR beta chain sequence. Antigen unknown. These data are taken from a study of T cell responses to AZD1222 COVID-19 vaccine. The study, taken as a whole, reports: Spike-specific TCRs gained breadth and depth after people received two AZD1222 doses. Donors skewed white British and female; clonal diversity was possibly underestimated. The repertoires were collected only after the peak T cell response. Spike-wide coverage was observed for vaccine-associated CD4 TCRs, with dominant responses at 160-218 and 743-854.

Only in-frame clones appear in the TCRdb table, and some are missing; sequencing was by immunoSEQ multiplex PCR. The data show roughly 140,000 clones, approximately 92% seen once. This CDR3 spans 16 amino acids. Germline V gene lookup returns CDR1 SEHNR and CDR2 FQNEAQ (reference sequence). Trimming pared 5 bases from V and 0 bases from J, leaving 14 bases between. This receptor was taken from an adult in good health. The chain uses TRBV7-9 and TRBJ1-3; D remains ambiguous. The sequences come from peripheral blood, collected on day 0 of AZD1222 vaccination. DNA for the CDR3: TGTGCCAGCAGCGAGAACAGCGTTCGCTCTGGAAACACCATATATTTT. Translation: CASSENSVRSGNTIYF. The full variable domain, rest sourced from reference TRBV7-9 and TRBJ1-3, is DTGVSQNPRHKITKRGQNVTFRCDPISEHNRLYWYRQTLGQGPEFLTYFQNEAQLEKSRLLSDRFSAERPKGSFSTLEIQRTEQGDSAMYLCASSENSVRSGNTIYFGEGSWLTVV.